One and the same sample provided the 20 T cell receptor beta chains below, sequenced in a study of T cells in Graves' hyperthyroidism and ophthalmopathy. The investigators amplified TCR beta CDR3 regions from RNA transcripts. RT-PCR in the first round (using the HTBI primer set) targeted the TCR CDR3. TCRdb itself ran the multiplex PCR reads through MiXCR, one entry per CDR3 protein. The sample has about 500,000 distinct CDR3 sequences, 40% to 50% seen once. The source material was peripheral blood or thyroid tissue (not recorded which). All receptors derive from an adult woman with Graves' disease, either hyperthyroidism or ophthalmopathy (not recorded which).

The genes are TRBV5-1 and TRBJ2-2; TRBD1 might be the D (5 bases). Germline CDR1 is SGHRS and CDR2 is YFSETQ. Trimming stripped 3 bases from V and 2 bases from J, with 11 bases between. The CDR3 runs 15 residues. The CDR3 protein is CASSSGRVNTGELFF. The CDR3 DNA is TGCGCCAGCAGCTCCGGCAGGGTTAACACCGGGGAGCTGTTTTTT.

In this sample, this clonotype turned up a few times. This chain joins TRBV7-3 and TRBJ1-1, with D perhaps matching TRBD1 (5 bases). Trimming cost V 2 bases and J 1 base, with 11 bases left between them. Germline loops: CDR1 SGHTA, CDR2 FQGTGA. CDR3 length: 15 residues. CDR3 sequence: CASSLAGTANTEAFF. DNA of the CDR3: TGTGCCAGCAGCTTAGCCGGGACGGCGAACACTGAAGCTTTCTTT.

The rearrangement joins TRBV7-9 to TRBJ2-7; D is ambiguous. The germline V gene has CDR1 SEHNR and CDR2 FQNEAQ (reference sequence). Trimming took off 2 bases at V and 3 bases at J, with 11 bases between the two ends. This CDR3 is 14 amino acids long. DNA of the CDR3: TGTGCCAGCAGCTTAACAGACGGCTACTACGAGCAGTACTTC. It is translated as CASSLTDGYYEQYF. Full variable domain (missing parts from reference TRBV7-9 and TRBJ2-7): DTGVSQNPRHKITKRGQNVTFRCDPISEHNRLYWYRQTLGQGPEFLTYFQNEAQLEKSRLLSDRFSAERPKGSFSTLEIQRTEQGDSAMYLCASSLTDGYYEQYFGPGTRLTVT.

This clonotype was seen many times. This chain links TRBV11-2 with TRBJ2-7, with no clear D. Between the trimmed V and J ends, which lost 4 bases and 1 base, there was a span of 11 bases. Germline lookup yields CDR1 SGHAT and CDR2 FQNNGV. This CDR3 has 14 amino acids. CDR3 region: CASSYGRDSYEQYF. For the CDR3, the DNA is TGTGCCAGCAGCTACGGAAGGGATTCCTACGAGCAGTACTTC.

The V call is TRBV10-3, the J call TRBJ1-5; TRBD1 matches 7 bases. Germline loops: CDR1 ENHRY, CDR2 SYGVKD. This CDR3 contains 15 residues. V lost 4 bases and J lost 1; bases outside the gene matches: 4. CDR3 in amino acids: CAISGGTESNQPQHF. The CDR3 nucleotides are TGTGCCATCAGTGGCGGGACAGAAAGCAATCAGCCCCAGCATTTT.

This clonotype was seen once. The junction departs from germline at one end; a sequencing error may be responsible. This chain links TRBV7-2 with TRBJ2-6; 7 positions agree with TRBD1. Germline V gives CDR1 SGHTA, CDR2 FQGNSA. This CDR3 contains 15 residues. The CDR3 DNA reads as TGTGCCAGCAGCTATTCCCGGACAGGCACCGGCACTGAAGCTTTC. Translation: CASSYSRTGTGTEAF.

The J gene is TRBJ2-6, the V gene TRBV11-2; D possibly uses TRBD1 or TRBD2 (5 bases each). Germline lookup yields CDR1 SGHAT and CDR2 FQNNGV. V was pared by 0 bases and J by 6 bases, with 15 bases between. CDR3 length equals 17 residues. The CDR3 loop is CASSLDWDRLVANVLTF. DNA for the CDR3: TGTGCCAGCAGCTTAGACTGGGACCGATTGGTGGCCAACGTCCTGACTTTC.

The J gene is TRBJ1-5, the V gene TRBV29-1, with D perhaps matching TRBD1 (5 bases). V shed 6 bases and J shed 1 base, with 10 bases lying between them. Germline V lookup: CDR1 SQVTM, CDR2 ANQGSEA. This CDR3 comprises 13 residues. The CDR3: CSVGGRSNQPQHF. In nucleotides, the CDR3 is TGCAGCGTGGGGGGAAGGAGCAATCAGCCCCAGCATTTT.

This clonotype was detected ten times or more. In DNA form, the CDR3 reads TGCAGTGCTAGACCCACCGGGACGGGGAACACTGAAGCTTTCTTT. It specifies CSARPTGTGNTEAFF. The chain has TRBV20-1 and TRBJ1-1, with D possibly being TRBD1 (5 bases). The CDR3 length is 15 residues. In germline, CDR1 is DFQATT, CDR2 SNEGSKA (reference sequence). The germline V and J ends were trimmed by 2 bases and 1 base, with 14 bases remaining between them.

The chain links TRBV12-3 or TRBV12-4 to TRBJ2-2; 13 bases fit TRBD2. The trim removed 5 bases at V and 6 bases at J, leaving 6 bases unmatched. The CDR3 runs 16 residues. The CDR3 sequence: CASSPRLAGGSGELFF. In DNA, the CDR3 is TGTGCCAGCAGTCCCAGACTAGCGGGAGGTTCCGGGGAGCTGTTTTTT.

The chain has TRBV25-1 and TRBJ1-5; D not certain. Deletions cut 3 bases from V and 2 bases from J, with 8 bases between. CDR3 length equals 14 residues. CDR1 and CDR2 from the germline V gene are MGHDK and SYGVNS. The CDR3 bases are TGTGCCAGCAGTGATCCTCTGGGCAATCAGCCCCAGCATTTT. Translating gives CASSDPLGNQPQHF. Full variable domain (rest looked up from reference TRBV25-1 and TRBJ1-5): EADIYQTPRYLVIGTGKKITLECSQTMGHDKMYWYQQDPGMELHLIHYSYGVNSTEKGDLSSESTVSRIRTEHFPLTLESARPSHTSQYLCASSDPLGNQPQHFGDGTRLSIL.

The J gene is TRBJ1-6, the V gene TRBV9; D ambiguous. From germline, CDR1 is SGDLS and CDR2 YYNGEE. The CDR3 is 15 residues long. Trimming took off 5 bases at V and 7 bases at J, with 16 bases between the two ends. Here the CDR3 reads CASSQLLAHNSPLHF. The CDR3 nucleotides are TGTGCCAGCAGTCAACTCCTGGCGCACAATTCACCCCTCCACTTT.

The gene calls are TRBV2 and TRBJ2-1, with D perhaps TRBD1 or TRBD2 (5 bases each). The CDR3 loop spans 13 amino acids. V was trimmed by 7 bases and J by 9 bases, leaving 16 bases between them. CDR1 is SNHLY, CDR2 FYNNEI, per germline. CDR3 sequence reads: CASNSGTLFEQFF. The DNA for the CDR3 is TGTGCCAGCAATTCCGGGACCTTATTTGAGCAGTTCTTC. Filled out from reference TRBV2 and TRBJ2-1, the complete variable domain reads EPEVTQTPSHQVTQMGQEVILRCVPISNHLYFYWYRQILGQKVEFLVSFYNNEISEKSEIFDDQFSVERPDGSNFTLKIRSTKLEDSAMYFCASNSGTLFEQFFGPGTRLTVL.

This clonotype occurred a few times. The chain is built from TRBV7-9 and TRBJ2-7; D tentatively reads TRBD1 or TRBD2 (6 bases each). The CDR3 is made up of 13 amino acids. Germline assignment: CDR1 SEHNR and CDR2 FQNEAQ (reference sequence). V was trimmed by 7 bases and J by 5 bases, leaving 15 bases between them. The CDR3 region has the DNA TGTGCCAGCACCCCGGGGGCCGGGAACGAGCAGTACTTC. Protein product: CASTPGAGNEQYF.

This clonotype was observed a handful of times. The CDR3 DNA sequence: TGTGCCAGCAGCCAAGTAGCGGGGCCCCAGGGAACCGGGGAGCTGTTTTTT. It specifies CASSQVAGPQGTGELFF. The J gene is TRBJ2-2, the V gene TRBV4-2; 8 nucleotides align to TRBD2. The CDR3 has 17 amino acids. Per germline, CDR1 LGHNA and CDR2 YNFKEQ. V shed 1 base, J shed 5 bases, and the junction held 9 bases outside the gene matches.

This clonotype was detected ten times or more. The chain is built from TRBV5-4 and TRBJ2-5; D is uncertain. This CDR3 is built from 14 residues. From germline, CDR1 is SGHNT and CDR2 YYREEE (reference sequence). The germline V and J ends were trimmed by 0 bases and 0 bases, with 6 bases remaining between them. CDR3 sequence: CASSLETYQETQYF. CDR3 bases: TGTGCCAGCAGCTTGGAAACCTACCAAGAGACCCAGTACTTC.

This chain connects TRBV5-4 to TRBJ2-5; 7 positions agree with TRBD2. The CDR3 is 15 residues long. Losses at the gene ends were 5 bases for V and 5 bases for J; bases not matched to a gene: 12. CDR1 and CDR2 from the germline V gene are SGHNT and YYREEE (reference sequence). Here the CDR3 reads CASSSSGGGRETQYF. The CDR3 DNA reads TGTGCCAGCAGTTCGAGTGGCGGGGGTAGGGAGACCCAGTACTTC. Full variable domain (rest looked up from reference TRBV5-4 and TRBJ2-5): ETGVTQSPTHLIKTRGQQVTLRCSSQSGHNTVSWYQQALGQGPQFIFQYYREEENGRGNFPPRFSGLQFPNYSSELNVNALELDDSALYLCASSSSGGGRETQYFGPGTRLLVL.

The V and J genes are TRBV10-3 and TRBJ1-5, with D possibly matching TRBD1 (6 bases). The germline V gene encodes CDR1 ENHRY and CDR2 SYGVKD. The CDR3 has 16 amino acids. Trimming left V 2 bases short and J 7 bases short, with 18 bases between. The CDR3 DNA reads as TGTGCCATCAGTGAGACCGGGAAAACAGGGTACCAGCCCCAGCATTTT. Translating gives CAISETGKTGYQPQHF.

This chain uses TRBV11-2 with TRBJ2-7; 7 nucleotides line up with TRBD1. The germline gives CDR1 SGHAT, CDR2 FQNNGV. The CDR3 is 16 amino acids. V trimming: 4 bases; J trimming: 0 bases; junction bases outside the gene matches: 9. The CDR3 nucleotides read TGTGCCAGCAGCTCAAAACAGGGGCTCTCCTCCTACGAGCAGTACTTC. Translating gives CASSSKQGLSSYEQYF.

This clonotype occurred many times. J is TRBJ2-5 and V is TRBV5-1; D is unclear. The CDR3 is made up of 14 amino acids. With 0 bases removed from V and 9 bases from J, the gap between germline ends came to 15 bases. Germline loops: CDR1 SGHRS, CDR2 YFSETQ. Written as DNA, the CDR3 is TGCGCCAGCAGCTTGGATCCCAGTGGCGCGGCCCAGTACTTC. Protein product: CASSLDPSGAAQYF.